Shown below are 25 T cell receptor beta chains from a single sample sequenced in a study of control samples from healthy donors and cancer patients. Assay used: immunoSEQ multiplex PCR; TCRdb lists only in-frame clones, some missing. Among roughly 95,000 clones, over 85% were seen once, and the ten largest hold about 3%. Sequencing was performed on blood. The source is a human donor in good health. The donor label of this sample is uncertain.

The gene calls are TRBV6-5 and TRBJ2-3; 11 bases match TRBD2. Germline V lookup: CDR1 MNHEY, CDR2 SVGAGI. V lost 6 bases to trimming and J lost 4 bases; unmatched junction nucleotides: 6. This CDR3 spans 15 amino acids. The CDR3 sequence is CASSQLAGDADTQYF. CDR3 bases: TGTGCCAGCAGCCAACTAGCGGGGGATGCAGATACGCAGTATTTT.

The chain combines TRBV6-6 with TRBJ2-7, with D perhaps TRBD1 or TRBD2 (6 bases each). The J call may be wrong; the DNA end is better matched by TRBJ2-5. This CDR3 has 14 amino acids. Germline lookup yields CDR1 MNHNY and CDR2 SVGAGI (reference sequence). Here the CDR3 DNA reads TGTGCCAGCTCGATCGGGGGCCCCCAAGAGACCCAGTACTTC. Amino acid sequence: CASSIGGPQETQYF.

The chain has TRBV7-8 and TRBJ1-5; perhaps TRBD1 as D (5 bases). This CDR3 has 17 residues. V shed 1 base and J shed 5 bases, with 18 bases lying between them. Germline lookup yields CDR1 SGHVS and CDR2 FQNEAQ. The CDR3 DNA reads TGTGCCAGCAGCTTAGAGGGAGGGGCGGATACGGATCAGCCCCAGCATTTT. This sequence encodes CASSLEGGADTDQPQHF.

This clone occurred once. This chain uses TRBV19 with TRBJ2-1; 10 bases map to TRBD2. The CDR3 totals 19 residues. V lost 4 bases, J lost 0 bases, and 12 bases stayed unmatched. Looked up from germline, CDR1 is LNHDA and CDR2 is SQIVND (reference sequence). The CDR3 is CASSRGSGGTAGSYNEQFF. CDR3 nucleotides: TGTGCCAGTAGTAGGGGTAGCGGGGGGACCGCTGGCTCCTACAATGAGCAGTTCTTC.

The V gene is TRBV10-3, the J gene TRBJ2-1; 11 bases match TRBD2. The CDR3 extends over 20 amino acids. CDR1 and CDR2 from the germline V gene are ENHRY and SYGVKD. V dropped 0 bases and J dropped 0; count of bases not matched to a gene: 10. The CDR3 region has the DNA TGTGCCATCAGTGAGTCTCGGGGACTAGCGGTCTTTAGCTCCTACAATGAGCAGTTCTTC. It yields the protein CAISESRGLAVFSSYNEQFF.

This chain joins TRBV5-5 and TRBJ2-1; 10 bases are shared with TRBD1. V lost 0 bases to trimming and J lost 9 bases; unmatched junction nucleotides: 6. The CDR3 contains 15 residues. Germline V gene sequence: CDR1 SGHKS, CDR2 YYEKEE (reference sequence). This CDR3 reads CASSLGGQGPGEQFF. The CDR3 DNA reads as TGTGCCAGCAGCTTGGGGGGACAGGGGCCGGGTGAGCAGTTCTTC.

CDR3 in amino acids: CAVPRGGQAASGYTF. CDR3 sequence (DNA): TGTGCCGTACCTCGGGGGGGGCAGGCGGCAAGTGGCTACACCTTC. The V gene is TRBV10-3, the J gene TRBJ1-2; TRBD1 is a possible D gene (6 bases). Trimming shortened V by 11 bases and J by 7 bases, and 26 bases separated the two germline ends. The CDR3 sequence is 15 residues long. CDR1 ENHRY and CDR2 SYGVKD come from the germline V gene.

This chain connects TRBV3-1 (or the pseudogene TRBV3-2) to TRBJ2-1, with TRBD2 as a possible D gene (6 bases). The CDR3 is 14 residues long. CDR1 is LGHDT, CDR2 YNNKEL, per germline (reference sequence). Trimming took 0 bases from V and 8 from J, leaving 11 bases between them. The CDR3: CASSQEGGWHEQFF. CDR3 DNA: TGTGCCAGCAGCCAAGAGGGGGGATGGCATGAGCAGTTCTTC.

V is TRBV20-1 and J is TRBJ2-7, with D perhaps TRBD1 (6 bases). The CDR3 covers 14 residues. Looked up from germline, CDR1 is DFQATT and CDR2 is SNEGSKA (reference sequence). Trimming stripped 3 bases from V and 3 bases from J, with 15 bases between. The CDR3 DNA reads as TGCAGTGCTAGTCCAGGGGCCTCGGGCTACGAGCAGTACTTC. The encoded protein is CSASPGASGYEQYF.

The chain has TRBV7-8 and TRBJ2-4; a weak D match, TRBD2 (6 bases). CDR3 length equals 16 residues. Deletions cut 0 bases from V and 1 base from J, with 10 bases between. Germline lookup yields CDR1 SGHVS and CDR2 FQNEAQ. The CDR3 sequence: CASSLAGGMAKNIQYF. As DNA, the CDR3 is TGTGCCAGCAGCTTAGCTGGGGGGATGGCCAAAAACATTCAGTACTTC.

This chain links TRBV13 with TRBJ2-7; the D gene is possibly TRBD1 (6 bases). Germline CDR1 reads PRHDT; CDR2 reads FYEKMQ (reference sequence). Trimming took 4 bases from V and 2 from J, leaving 21 bases between them. This CDR3 spans 17 amino acids. The chain's CDR3 is CASSSRKQGDHAYEQYF. The CDR3 DNA sequence: TGTGCCAGCAGCTCACGCAAACAGGGCGACCATGCCTACGAGCAGTACTTC. The whole variable domain, remainder taken from reference TRBV13 and TRBJ2-7, is AAGVIQSPRHLIKEKRETATLKCYPIPRHDTVYWYQQGPGQDPQFLISFYEKMQSDKGSIPDRFSAQQFSDYHSELNMSSLELGDSALYFCASSSRKQGDHAYEQYFGPGTRLTVT.

The J gene is TRBJ2-3, the V gene TRBV25-1; the D gene could be TRBD1 or TRBD2 (6 bases each). This CDR3 has 16 residues. CDR1 is MGHDK and CDR2 is SYGVNS in the germline V gene. Deletions cut 2 bases from V and 4 bases from J, with 16 bases between. The CDR3 DNA sequence: TGTGCCAGCAGTGAAAGGAGGGGGAGTGAGGCAGATACGCAGTATTTT. It translates to CASSERRGSEADTQYF.

This chain links TRBV7-9 with TRBJ2-7, with a tentative D call TRBD1 (6 bases). V lost 4 bases to trimming and J lost 2 bases, with 9 bases between them. The CDR3 loop spans 13 amino acids. Germline CDR1 and CDR2: SEHNR and FQNEAQ (reference sequence). The CDR3 here is CASSSGVAYEQYF. The CDR3, as DNA: TGTGCCAGCAGCTCAGGGGTAGCCTACGAGCAGTACTTC.

The V call is TRBV18, the J call TRBJ1-2; 7 nucleotides align to TRBD1. This CDR3 comprises 13 residues. Germline trimming cut 3 bases from V and 2 bases from J; bases unmatched to any gene: 0. Looked up from germline, CDR1 is KGHSH and CDR2 is LQKENI. CDR3 amino acids: CASSPDRNYGYTF. The CDR3 bases are TGTGCCAGCTCACCGGACAGGAACTATGGCTACACCTTC.

The chain is built from TRBV12-5 and TRBJ1-4; possible D gene TRBD1, 6 bases. V dropped 2 bases and J dropped 3 bases, with 13 bases sitting between them. Per germline, CDR1 LGHNT and CDR2 FRNRAP. This CDR3 is 16 amino acids long. This CDR3 reads CASGLNQGSANEKLFF. CDR3 nucleotide sequence: TGTGCTAGTGGTTTGAACCAGGGGTCGGCTAATGAAAAACTGTTTTTT. Looking up the rest from reference TRBV12-5 and TRBJ1-4 gives the full variable domain: DARVTQTPRHKVTEMGQEVTMRCQPILGHNTVFWYRQTMMQGLELLAYFRNRAPLDDSGMPKDRFSAEMPDATLATLKIQPSEPRDSAVYFCASGLNQGSANEKLFFGSGTQLSVL.

The chain links TRBV7-9 to TRBJ1-2; a possible D gene is TRBD1 (6 bases). The CDR3 loop spans 14 amino acids. In germline, CDR1 is SEHNR, CDR2 FQNEAQ (reference sequence). V lost 6 bases to trimming and J lost 9 bases, with 20 bases between them. Here the CDR3 reads CASRPNSGVLSYTF. CDR3 nucleotides: TGTGCCAGCAGACCTAACTCAGGGGTTTTGAGCTACACCTTC.

The rearrangement uses TRBV25-1 and TRBJ2-1, with D possibly matching TRBD2 (7 bases). V lost 8 bases to trimming and J lost 7 bases, with 27 bases between them. Germline CDR1 is MGHDK and CDR2 is SYGVNS. The CDR3 has 17 residues. DNA for the CDR3: TGTGCCAGCTCTCTAGGTACTCATAGGGGGGGTAGGAATGAGCAGTTCTTC. Protein sequence: CASSLGTHRGGRNEQFF. The full variable domain, with the rest looked up from reference TRBV25-1 and TRBJ2-1, is EADIYQTPRYLVIGTGKKITLECSQTMGHDKMYWYQQDPGMELHLIHYSYGVNSTEKGDLSSESTVSRIRTEHFPLTLESARPSHTSQYLCASSLGTHRGGRNEQFFGPGTRLTVL.

The chain couples TRBV14 to TRBJ1-1; D is undetermined. The V end lost 0 bases, the J end lost 2 bases, and 4 bases lay between the germline ends. This CDR3 has 13 amino acids. Per the germline V gene, CDR1 is SGHDN and CDR2 is FVKESK. Here the CDR3 reads CASSQDTNTEAFF. Written as DNA, the CDR3 is TGTGCCAGCAGCCAAGACACAAACACTGAAGCTTTCTTT.

The rearrangement links TRBV10-3 to TRBJ2-1; maybe TRBD2 (5 bases). The CDR3 consists of 12 residues. With 5 bases removed from V and 7 bases from J, the gap between germline ends came to 9 bases. Germline CDR1 and CDR2: ENHRY and SYGVKD. The CDR3 nucleotides read TGTGCCATCAGTCCGTCGGGAAATGAGCAGTTCTTC. Its translation is CAISPSGNEQFF.

The chain is built from TRBV6-5 and TRBJ2-1; 8 bases are shared with TRBD1. The germline CDR1 and CDR2 sequences are MNHEY and SVGAGI. Trimming at V came to 7 bases and at J to 4 bases, leaving 6 bases not matched to a gene. CDR3 length equals 14 residues. CDR3 sequence reads: CASNPGQVYNEQFF. CDR3 DNA: TGTGCCAGCAATCCGGGACAGGTATACAATGAGCAGTTCTTC.

This clone was picked up a small number of times. The chain employs TRBV4-2 and TRBJ1-5; possibly TRBD1 for D (6 bases). Germline values: CDR1 LGHNA, CDR2 YNFKEQ. This CDR3 has 16 amino acids. The germline V and J ends were trimmed by 4 bases and 3 bases, with 16 bases remaining between them. Written as DNA, the CDR3 is TGTGCCAGCAGCCCTGAGGTGGGGGGGGCCAATCAGCCCCAGCATTTT. This encodes CASSPEVGGANQPQHF.

The chain carries TRBV7-9 and TRBJ1-1; D gene ambiguous. With 1 base removed from V and 1 base from J, the gap between germline ends came to 7 bases. The CDR3 consists of 14 residues. Germline CDR1 SEHNR, CDR2 FQNEAQ (reference sequence). The CDR3 sequence: CASSLVSKNTEAFF. The CDR3, as DNA: TGTGCCAGCAGCTTAGTTAGTAAGAACACTGAAGCTTTCTTT.

The chain uses TRBV30 and TRBJ1-2, with unresolved D. CDR1 GTSNPN and CDR2 SVGIG come from the germline V gene (reference sequence). This CDR3 is 14 amino acids long. V lost 1 base, J lost 8 bases, and 17 bases lay in between. The chain's CDR3 is CAWSAGGFAGGYTF. In nucleotides, the CDR3 is TGTGCCTGGAGTGCGGGAGGATTTGCCGGGGGCTACACCTTC.

The chain employs TRBV7-9 and TRBJ1-3; no reliable D call. The germline V gene has CDR1 SEHNR and CDR2 FQNEAQ (reference sequence). The CDR3 is made up of 15 amino acids. V lost 3 bases and J lost 0, with 9 bases in between. The CDR3 DNA reads as TGTGCCAGCAGCTTGAACCAGGTCTCTGGAAACACCATATATTTT. This sequence encodes CASSLNQVSGNTIYF.

V gene TRBV5-1 combines with J gene TRBJ1-1, with a weak D call TRBD1 (6 bases). The V end was cut by 2 bases, the J end by 2 bases, with 10 bases between. Germline V CDR1 and CDR2: SGHRS, YFSETQ. The CDR3 covers 14 residues. Here the CDR3 reads CASSFGQTNTEAFF. The CDR3 DNA reads TGCGCCAGCAGCTTCGGACAGACAAACACTGAAGCTTTCTTT.